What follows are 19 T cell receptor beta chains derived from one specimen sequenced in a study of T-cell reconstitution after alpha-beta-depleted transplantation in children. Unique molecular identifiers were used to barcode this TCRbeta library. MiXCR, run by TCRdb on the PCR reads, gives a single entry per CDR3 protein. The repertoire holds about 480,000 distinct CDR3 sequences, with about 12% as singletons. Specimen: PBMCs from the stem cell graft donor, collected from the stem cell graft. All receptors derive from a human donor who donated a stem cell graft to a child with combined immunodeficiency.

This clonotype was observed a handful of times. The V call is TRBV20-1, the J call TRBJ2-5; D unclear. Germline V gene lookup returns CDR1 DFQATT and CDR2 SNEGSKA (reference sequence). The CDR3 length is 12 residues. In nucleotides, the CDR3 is TGCACGGGTTCTAAGGTGGGGAAGGCCCAGTACTTC. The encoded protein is CTGSKVGKAQYF.

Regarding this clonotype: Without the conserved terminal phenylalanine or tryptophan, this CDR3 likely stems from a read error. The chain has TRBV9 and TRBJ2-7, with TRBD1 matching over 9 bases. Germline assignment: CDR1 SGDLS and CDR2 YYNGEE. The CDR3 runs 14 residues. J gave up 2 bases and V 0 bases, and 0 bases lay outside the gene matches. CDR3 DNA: TGTGCCAGCAGCGTAGGACAGGGGGCCTACGAGCAGTACCTC. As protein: CASSVGQGAYEQYL.

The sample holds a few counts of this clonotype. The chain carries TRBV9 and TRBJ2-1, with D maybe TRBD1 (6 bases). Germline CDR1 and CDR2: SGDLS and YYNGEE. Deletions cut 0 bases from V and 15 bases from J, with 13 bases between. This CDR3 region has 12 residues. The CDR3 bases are TGTGCCAGCAGCGTAGGGGACACGACGCCGTTCTTC. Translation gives CASSVGDTTPFF. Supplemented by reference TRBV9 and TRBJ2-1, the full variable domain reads DSGVTQTPKHLITATGQRVTLRCSPRSGDLSVYWYQQSLDQGLQFLIQYYNGEERAKGNILERFSAQQFPDLHSELNLSSLELGDSALYFCASSVGDTTPFFGPGTRLTVL.

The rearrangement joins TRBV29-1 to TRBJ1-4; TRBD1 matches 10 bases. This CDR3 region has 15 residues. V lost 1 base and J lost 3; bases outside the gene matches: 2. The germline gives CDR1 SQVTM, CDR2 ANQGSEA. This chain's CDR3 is CSVEGTGGANEKLFF. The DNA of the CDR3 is TGCAGCGTTGAAGGGACAGGGGGAGCTAATGAAAAACTGTTTTTT. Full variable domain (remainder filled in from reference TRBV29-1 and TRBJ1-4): SAVISQKPSRDICQRGTSLTIQCQVDSQVTMMFWYRQQPGQSLTLIATANQGSEATYESGFVIDKFPISRPNLTFSTLTVSNMSPEDSSIYLCSVEGTGGANEKLFFGSGTQLSVL.

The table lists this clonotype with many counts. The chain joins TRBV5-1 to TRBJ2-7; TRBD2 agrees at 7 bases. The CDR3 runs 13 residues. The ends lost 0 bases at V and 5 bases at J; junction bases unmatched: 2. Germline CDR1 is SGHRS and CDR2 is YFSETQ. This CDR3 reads CASSLESGNEQYF. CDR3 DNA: TGCGCCAGCAGCTTGGAGAGCGGGAACGAGCAGTACTTC.

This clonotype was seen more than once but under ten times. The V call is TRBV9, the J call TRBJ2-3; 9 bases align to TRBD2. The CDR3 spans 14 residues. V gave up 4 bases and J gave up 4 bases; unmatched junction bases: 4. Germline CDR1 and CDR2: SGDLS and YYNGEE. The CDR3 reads CASSTGTSPDTQYF. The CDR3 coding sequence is TGTGCCAGCAGCACCGGGACTAGCCCAGATACGCAGTATTTT.

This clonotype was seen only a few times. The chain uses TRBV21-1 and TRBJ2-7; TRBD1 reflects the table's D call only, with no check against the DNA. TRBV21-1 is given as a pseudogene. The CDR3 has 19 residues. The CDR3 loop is CASSKKIKQSTGTGDEQYF. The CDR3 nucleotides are TGTGCCAGCAGCAAAAAAATCAAGCAGTCGACGGGAACTGGGGACGAGCAGTACTTC.

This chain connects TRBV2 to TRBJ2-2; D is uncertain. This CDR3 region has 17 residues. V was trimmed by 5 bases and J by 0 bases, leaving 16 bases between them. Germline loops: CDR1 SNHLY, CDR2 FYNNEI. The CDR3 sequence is CASSSWQVLANTGELFF. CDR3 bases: TGTGCCAGCAGTTCGTGGCAGGTTTTAGCGAACACCGGGGAGCTGTTTTTT. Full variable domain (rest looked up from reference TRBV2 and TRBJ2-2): EPEVTQTPSHQVTQMGQEVILRCVPISNHLYFYWYRQILGQKVEFLVSFYNNEISEKSEIFDDQFSVERPDGSNFTLKIRSTKLEDSAMYFCASSSWQVLANTGELFFGEGSRLTVL.

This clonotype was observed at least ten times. The CDR3 sequence: CASRQMIGDTGELFF. The DNA for the CDR3 is TGTGCCAGCAGGCAGATGATCGGGGACACCGGGGAGCTGTTTTTT. V is TRBV3-1 and J is TRBJ2-2; the D gene is possibly TRBD2 (5 bases). Germline CDR1 LGHDT, CDR2 YNNKEL (reference sequence). Trimming removed 6 bases at V and 3 bases at J, with 14 bases between. The CDR3 consists of 15 residues.

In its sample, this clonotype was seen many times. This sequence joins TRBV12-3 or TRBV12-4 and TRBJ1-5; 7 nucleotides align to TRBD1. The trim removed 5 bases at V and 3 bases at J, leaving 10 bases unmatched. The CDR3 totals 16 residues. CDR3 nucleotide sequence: TGTGCCAGCAGTCATCACAGGGGCGATTACAATCAGCCCCAGCATTTT. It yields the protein CASSHHRGDYNQPQHF.

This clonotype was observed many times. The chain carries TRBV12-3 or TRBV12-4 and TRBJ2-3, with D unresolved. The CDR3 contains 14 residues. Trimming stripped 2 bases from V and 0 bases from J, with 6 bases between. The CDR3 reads CASSLFSSTDTQYF. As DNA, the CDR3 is TGTGCCAGCAGTTTATTCTCTAGCACAGATACGCAGTATTTT.

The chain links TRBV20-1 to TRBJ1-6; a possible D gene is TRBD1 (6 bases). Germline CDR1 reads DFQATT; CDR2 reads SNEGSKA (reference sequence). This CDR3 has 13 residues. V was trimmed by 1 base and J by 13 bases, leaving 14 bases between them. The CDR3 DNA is TGCAGTGCTAGAGGGACAGCAATTCAGCCCCTCCACTTT. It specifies CSARGTAIQPLHF.

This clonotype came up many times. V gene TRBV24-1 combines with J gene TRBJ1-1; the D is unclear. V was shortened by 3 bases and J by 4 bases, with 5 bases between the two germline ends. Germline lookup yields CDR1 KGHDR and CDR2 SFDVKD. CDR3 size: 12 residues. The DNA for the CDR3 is TGTGCCACCAGTGATGGCGCCACTGAAGCTTTCTTT. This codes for CATSDGATEAFF.

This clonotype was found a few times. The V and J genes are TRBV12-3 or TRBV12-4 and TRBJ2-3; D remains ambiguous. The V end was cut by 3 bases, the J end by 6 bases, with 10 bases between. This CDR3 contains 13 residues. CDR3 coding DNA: TGTGCCAGCAGTTTCGTGCCCCGGGATACGCAGTATTTT. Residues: CASSFVPRDTQYF.

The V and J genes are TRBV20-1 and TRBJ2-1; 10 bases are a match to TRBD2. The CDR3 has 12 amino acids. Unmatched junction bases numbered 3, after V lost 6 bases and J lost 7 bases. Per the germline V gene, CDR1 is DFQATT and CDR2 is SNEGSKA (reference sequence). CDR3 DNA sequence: TGCAGTGCAGCGGGAGGGGGTAATGAGCAGTTCTTC. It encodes CSAAGGGNEQFF.

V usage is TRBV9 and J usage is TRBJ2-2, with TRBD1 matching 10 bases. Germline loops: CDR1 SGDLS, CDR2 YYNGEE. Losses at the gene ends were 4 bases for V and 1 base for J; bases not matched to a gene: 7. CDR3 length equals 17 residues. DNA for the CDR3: TGTGCCAGCAGCCGGGACAGGGGCCTCTTGAACACCGGGGAGCTGTTTTTT. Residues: CASSRDRGLLNTGELFF.

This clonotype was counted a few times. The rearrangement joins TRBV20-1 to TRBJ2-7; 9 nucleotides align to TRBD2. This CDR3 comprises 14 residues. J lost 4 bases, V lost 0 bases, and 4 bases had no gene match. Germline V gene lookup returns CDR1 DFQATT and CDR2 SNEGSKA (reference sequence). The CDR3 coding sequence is TGCAGTGCTAGAGAAGCGGGAGGACGGTACGAGCAGTACTTC. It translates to CSAREAGGRYEQYF.

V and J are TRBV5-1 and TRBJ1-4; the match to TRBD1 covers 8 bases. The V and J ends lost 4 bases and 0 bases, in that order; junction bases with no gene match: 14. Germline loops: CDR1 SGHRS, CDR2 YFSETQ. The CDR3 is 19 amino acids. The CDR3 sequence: CASSQTGVITVATNEKLFF. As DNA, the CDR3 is TGCGCCAGCAGCCAGACAGGGGTCATTACAGTTGCAACTAATGAAAAACTGTTTTTT.

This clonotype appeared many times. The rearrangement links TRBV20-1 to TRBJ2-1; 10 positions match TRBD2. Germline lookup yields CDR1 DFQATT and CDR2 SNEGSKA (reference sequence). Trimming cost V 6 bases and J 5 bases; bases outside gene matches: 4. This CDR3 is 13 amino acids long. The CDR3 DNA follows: TGCAGTGCCGGACTAGCGGTCAACAATGAGCAGTTCTTC. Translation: CSAGLAVNNEQFF.